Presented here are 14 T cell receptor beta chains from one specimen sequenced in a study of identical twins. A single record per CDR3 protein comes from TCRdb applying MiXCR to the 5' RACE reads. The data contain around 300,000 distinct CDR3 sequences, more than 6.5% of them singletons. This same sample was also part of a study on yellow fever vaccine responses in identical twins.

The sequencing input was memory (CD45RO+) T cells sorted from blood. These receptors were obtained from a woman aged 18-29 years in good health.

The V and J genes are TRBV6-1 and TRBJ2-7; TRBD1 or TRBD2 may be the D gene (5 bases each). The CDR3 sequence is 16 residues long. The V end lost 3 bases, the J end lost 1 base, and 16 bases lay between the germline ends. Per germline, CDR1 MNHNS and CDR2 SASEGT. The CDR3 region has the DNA TGTGCCAGCAGTGACGCCGGGACCGCGAGGTCCTACGAGCAGTACTTC. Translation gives CASSDAGTARSYEQYF.

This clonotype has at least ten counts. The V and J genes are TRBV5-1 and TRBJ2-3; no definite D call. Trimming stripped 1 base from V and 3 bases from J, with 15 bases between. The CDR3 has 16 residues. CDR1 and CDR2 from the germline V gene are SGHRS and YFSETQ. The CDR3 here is CASSLHGIQGTDTQYF. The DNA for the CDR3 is TGCGCCAGCAGCTTGCACGGAATACAAGGAACAGATACGCAGTATTTT.

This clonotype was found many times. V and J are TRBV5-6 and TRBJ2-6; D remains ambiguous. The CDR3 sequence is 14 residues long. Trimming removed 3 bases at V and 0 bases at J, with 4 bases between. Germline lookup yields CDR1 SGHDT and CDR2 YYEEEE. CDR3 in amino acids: CASSSSSGANVLTF. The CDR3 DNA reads TGTGCCAGCAGCTCCTCCTCTGGGGCCAACGTCCTGACTTTC.

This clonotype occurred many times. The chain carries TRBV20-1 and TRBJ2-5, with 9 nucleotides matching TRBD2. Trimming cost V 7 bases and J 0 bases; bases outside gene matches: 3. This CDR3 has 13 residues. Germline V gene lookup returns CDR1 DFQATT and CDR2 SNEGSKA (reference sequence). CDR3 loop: CSVPSGNQETQYF. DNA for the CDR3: TGCAGTGTACCTAGCGGGAACCAAGAGACCCAGTACTTC.

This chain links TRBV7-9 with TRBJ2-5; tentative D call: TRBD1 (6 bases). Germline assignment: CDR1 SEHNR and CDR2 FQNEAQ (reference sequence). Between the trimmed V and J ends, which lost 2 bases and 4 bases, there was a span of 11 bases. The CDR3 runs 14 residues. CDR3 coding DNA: TGTGCCAGCAGCTTACCCCTCAGGGGAGAGACCCAGTACTTC. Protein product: CASSLPLRGETQYF.

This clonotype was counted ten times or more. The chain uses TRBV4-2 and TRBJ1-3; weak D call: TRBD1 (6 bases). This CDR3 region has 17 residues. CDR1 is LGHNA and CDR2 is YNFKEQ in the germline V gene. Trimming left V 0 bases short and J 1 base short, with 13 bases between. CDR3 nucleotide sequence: TGTGCCAGCAGCCAAGACGAGGCCAGGGGTTCTGGAAACACCATATATTTT. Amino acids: CASSQDEARGSGNTIYF.

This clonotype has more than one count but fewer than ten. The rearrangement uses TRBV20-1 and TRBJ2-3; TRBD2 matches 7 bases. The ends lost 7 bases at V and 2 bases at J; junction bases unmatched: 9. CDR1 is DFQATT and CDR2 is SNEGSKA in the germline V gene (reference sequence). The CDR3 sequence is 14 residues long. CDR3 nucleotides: TGCAGTGGTAACCTAGCGGATCTCACAGATACGCAGTATTTT. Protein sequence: CSGNLADLTDTQYF.

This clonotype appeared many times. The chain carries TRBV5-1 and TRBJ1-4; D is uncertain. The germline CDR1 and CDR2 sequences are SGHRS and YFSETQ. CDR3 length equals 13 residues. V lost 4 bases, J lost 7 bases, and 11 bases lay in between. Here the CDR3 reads CASSKERAEKLFF. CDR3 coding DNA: TGCGCCAGCAGCAAAGAAAGAGCTGAAAAACTGTTTTTT.

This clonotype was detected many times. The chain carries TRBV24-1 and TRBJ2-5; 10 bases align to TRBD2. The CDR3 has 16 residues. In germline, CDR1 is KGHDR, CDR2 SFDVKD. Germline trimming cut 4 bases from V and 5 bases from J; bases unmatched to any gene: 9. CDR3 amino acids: CATSDASGGALETQYF. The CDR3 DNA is TGTGCCACCAGTGACGCTAGCGGGGGCGCTTTGGAGACCCAGTACTTC.

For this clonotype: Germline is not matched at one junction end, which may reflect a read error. The CDR3 coding sequence is TGCTCCAGCAGCCGGTGGAGGACCGGGGAGCTGTTTTTT. This sequence encodes CSSSRWRTGELFF. The chain uses TRBV4-1 and TRBJ2-2; tentative D call: TRBD2 (5 bases). Looked up from germline, CDR1 is MGHRA and CDR2 is YSYEKL. The CDR3 totals 13 residues.

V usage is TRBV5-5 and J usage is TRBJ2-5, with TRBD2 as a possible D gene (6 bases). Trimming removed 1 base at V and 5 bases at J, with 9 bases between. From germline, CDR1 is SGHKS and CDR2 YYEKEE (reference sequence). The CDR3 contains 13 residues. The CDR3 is CASSLLGRETQYF. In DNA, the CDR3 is TGTGCCAGCAGCTTGCTAGGGAGGGAGACCCAGTACTTC.

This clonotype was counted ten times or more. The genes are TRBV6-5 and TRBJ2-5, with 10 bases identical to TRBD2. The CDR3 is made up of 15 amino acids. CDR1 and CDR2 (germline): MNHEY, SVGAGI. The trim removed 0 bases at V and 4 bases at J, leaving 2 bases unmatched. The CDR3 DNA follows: TGTGCCAGCAGTTACTCCCGACTAGCGGGAGAGACCCAGTACTTC. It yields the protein CASSYSRLAGETQYF.

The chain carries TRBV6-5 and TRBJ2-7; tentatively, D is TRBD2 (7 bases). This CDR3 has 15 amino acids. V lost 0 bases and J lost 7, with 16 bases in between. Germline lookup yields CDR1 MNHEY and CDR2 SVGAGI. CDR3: CASSYSGGGAGEQYV. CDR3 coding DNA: TGTGCCAGCAGTTACTCGGGAGGGGGGGCCGGAGAGCAGTACGTC.

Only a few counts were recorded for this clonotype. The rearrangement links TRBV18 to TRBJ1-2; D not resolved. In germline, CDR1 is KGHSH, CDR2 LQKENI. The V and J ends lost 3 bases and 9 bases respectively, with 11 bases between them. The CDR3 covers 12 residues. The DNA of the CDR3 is TGTGCCAGCTCACCTGAGGCTTCTCGCTACACCTTC. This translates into CASSPEASRYTF.